This T cell receptor beta chain was documented in a study of blood T cell repertoires in COVID-19. Study details: COVID-19 samples from acute and convalescent phases originated in the United States, Italy and Spain.

Original data processing: Reference gene primer amplification yielded estimated nucleated cell counts. The protocol was immunoSEQ multiplex PCR, while the TCRdb copy is restricted to in-frame clones and leaves out a portion. That table furnishes V, J and clone size, whereas the DNA furnished D and trimming. There are some 260,000 clones in the sample; more than 65% occur only once, and 4% to 4.5% lies in the top ten. This CDR3 spans 17 amino acids. V shed 7 bases, J shed 0 bases, and the junction held 13 bases outside the gene matches. Germline CDR1 MRHNA, CDR2 SNTAGT. This chain uses TRBV6-4 with TRBJ2-7, with TRBD1 matching 9 bases. What was sequenced was peripheral blood. The clonotype comes from a woman aged 40 to 50 with active or convalescent COVID-19. In DNA, the CDR3 is TGTGCCAGCACCGGGGACAGGGTCTTATACAGCTCCTACGAGCAGTACGTC. It is translated as CASTGDRVLYSSYEQYV.